This passage covers 28 T cell receptor beta chains from one sample sequenced in a study of cytotoxic CD8 clonotypes in ibrutinib-treated CLL. Assay used: immunoSEQ multiplex PCR; TCRdb lists only in-frame clones, some missing. This table holds about 57,000 clones, 55% to 70% found once. The starting material was PBMCs, obtained after 24 months of ibrutinib treatment. Receptors originate from a human donor with chronic lymphocytic leukemia.

This clone was detected only a few times. V is TRBV5-1 and J is TRBJ1-2; TRBD1 matches at 8 bases. The CDR3 loop spans 16 amino acids. In germline, CDR1 is SGHRS, CDR2 YFSETQ. V shed 3 bases, J shed 5 bases, and the junction held 12 bases outside the gene matches. CDR3 loop: CASSYRGQGAVYGYTF. CDR3 sequence (DNA): TGCGCCAGCAGCTACCGTGGGCAGGGGGCCGTATATGGCTACACCTTC.

The chain joins TRBV14 to TRBJ2-1, with a possible D match to TRBD1 (5 bases). The V and J ends lost 0 bases and 9 bases respectively, with 12 bases between them. This CDR3 is built from 14 residues. The V gene's germline CDR1 is SGHDN and CDR2 FVKESK. The CDR3 is CASSQESTVGEQFF. As DNA, the CDR3 is TGTGCCAGCAGCCAAGAGTCGACAGTGGGTGAGCAGTTCTTC.

The rearrangement joins TRBV7-2 to TRBJ2-3, with 8 bases matching TRBD2. The CDR3 runs to 15 residues. In germline, CDR1 is SGHTA, CDR2 FQGNSA. V lost 4 bases and J lost 4; bases outside the gene matches: 7. This chain's CDR3 is CASSSRGGGADTQYF. The CDR3 nucleotides are TGTGCCAGCAGCTCCCGGGGGGGCGGCGCAGATACGCAGTATTTT.

This sequence joins TRBV5-4 and TRBJ2-3, with D unresolved. The CDR3 covers 12 residues. Trimming pared 7 bases from V and 4 bases from J, leaving 10 bases between. Per the germline V gene, CDR1 is SGHNT and CDR2 is YYREEE (reference sequence). The CDR3 reads CASGKRSDTQYF. Written as DNA, the CDR3 is TGTGCCAGCGGAAAAAGGTCAGATACGCAGTATTTT.

The CDR3 bases are TGTGCCAGCAGTTACTCCCCAGGGGTCGGCTACACCTTC. Translating gives CASSYSPGVGYTF. The V and J genes are TRBV6-5 and TRBJ1-2; D perhaps matches TRBD1 (6 bases). The V gene lost 0 bases and the J gene lost 8 bases, with 10 bases spanning the gap. This CDR3 has 13 amino acids. In germline, CDR1 is MNHEY, CDR2 SVGAGI.

The chain uses TRBV13 and TRBJ2-5; TRBD1 matches at 11 bases. The germline gives CDR1 PRHDT, CDR2 FYEKMQ (reference sequence). The CDR3 is 16 residues long. The J segment lost 5 bases and the V segment lost 2 bases, leaving 7 bases of the junction unmatched. In DNA, the CDR3 is TGTGCCAGCAGCTTATCCGGGACAGGGGGGCAGGAGACCCAGTACTTC. This translates into CASSLSGTGGQETQYF.

This clone has more than one count but fewer than ten. This chain joins TRBV29-1 and TRBJ2-3; TRBD2 matches 8 bases. The CDR3 runs 19 residues. The V segment lost 2 bases and the J segment 2 bases; nucleotides outside the gene matches: 18. Per the germline V gene, CDR1 is SQVTM and CDR2 is ANQGSEA. The CDR3 nucleotides read TGCAGCGTTGAAACTTTAGCGGGAACACCAGGGCACCACACAGATACGCAGTATTTT. It translates to CSVETLAGTPGHHTDTQYF.

The V and J genes are TRBV5-5 and TRBJ2-7; 8 nucleotides agree with TRBD1. Germline V lookup: CDR1 SGHKS, CDR2 YYEKEE (reference sequence). This CDR3 comprises 16 residues. Trimming at V came to 2 bases and at J to 0 bases, leaving 7 bases not matched to a gene. DNA for the CDR3: TGTGCCAGCAGCTTTTCTGCAGGGGGCTTCTCCTACGAGCAGTACTTC. It is translated as CASSFSAGGFSYEQYF.

This chain joins TRBV29-1 and TRBJ2-2; 9 bases agree with TRBD1. CDR1 SQVTM and CDR2 ANQGSEA come from the germline V gene. V was clipped by 5 bases and J by 4 bases; unmatched bases: 2. The CDR3 has 13 residues. CDR3 protein: CSVRTGATGELFF. CDR3 DNA sequence: TGCAGCGTTCGGACAGGGGCCACCGGGGAGCTGTTTTTT.

The V call is TRBV5-1, the J call TRBJ1-1; unclear D gene. V gave up 1 base and J gave up 2 bases, with 9 bases separating them. The germline CDR1 and CDR2 sequences are SGHRS and YFSETQ. This CDR3 contains 14 residues. CDR3 loop: CASSLSAANTEAFF. Written as DNA, the CDR3 is TGCGCCAGCAGCTTGTCGGCAGCCAACACTGAAGCTTTCTTT.

This clone counts as medium-sized. This chain uses TRBV9 with TRBJ1-2, with a possible D match to TRBD1 (6 bases). The V end lost 4 bases, the J end lost 4 bases, and 11 bases lay between the germline ends. The CDR3 has 13 amino acids. Germline assignment: CDR1 SGDLS and CDR2 YYNGEE. The CDR3 nucleotides read TGTGCCAGCAGCCGGGACATGAGCTATGGCTACACCTTC. Translation: CASSRDMSYGYTF.

This clone was counted once. The chain couples TRBV7-6 to TRBJ2-2; the D call may be TRBD1 or TRBD2 (5 bases each). This CDR3 spans 14 amino acids. Trimming took off 7 bases at V and 7 bases at J, with 16 bases between the two ends. Germline lookup yields CDR1 SGHVS and CDR2 FNYEAQ. CDR3 bases: TGTGCCAGCAAGGAGTGGGGGTTAGGCGGGGAGCTGTTTTTT. Translation gives CASKEWGLGGELFF.

The V gene is TRBV5-1, the J gene TRBJ1-2, with D possibly being TRBD1 (6 bases). Germline CDR1 SGHRS, CDR2 YFSETQ. V dropped 4 bases and J dropped 0 bases, with 10 bases sitting between them. This CDR3 is 14 amino acids long. In DNA, the CDR3 is TGCGCCAGCAGCGGGGGCAACTCTAACTATGGCTACACCTTC. Amino acids: CASSGGNSNYGYTF. Supplemented by reference TRBV5-1 and TRBJ1-2, the full variable domain reads KAGVTQTPRYLIKTRGQQVTLSCSPISGHRSVSWYQQTPGQGLQFLFEYFSETQRNKGNFPGRFSGRQFSNSRSEMNVSTLELGDSALYLCASSGGNSNYGYTFGSGTRLTVV.

This clone has a handful of counts. CDR3 amino acids: CASSDLREVPYEQYF. The CDR3 bases are TGTGCCAGCAGTGACCTGAGGGAGGTACCCTACGAGCAGTACTTC. J is TRBJ2-7 and V is TRBV28, with D possibly TRBD2 on 6 matching bases. V shed 5 bases and J shed 2 bases, with 16 bases lying between them. Germline V CDR1 and CDR2: MDHEN, SYDVKM. The CDR3 totals 15 residues. Together with reference TRBV28 and TRBJ2-7, the CDR3 gives the full variable domain: DVKVTQSSRYLVKRTGEKVFLECVQDMDHENMFWYRQDPGLGLRLIYFSYDVKMKEKGDIPEGYSVSREKKERFSLILESASTNQTSMYLCASSDLREVPYEQYFGPGTRLTVT.

The gene calls are TRBV11-2 and TRBJ2-3; D is unresolved. Germline CDR1 and CDR2: SGHAT and FQNNGV. CDR3 length: 16 residues. The V gene lost 1 base and the J gene lost 2 bases, with 13 bases spanning the gap. The CDR3 spells CASSLGPLPPTDTQYF. CDR3 nucleotides: TGTGCCAGCAGCTTAGGACCCTTACCCCCCACAGATACGCAGTATTTT. The full variable domain, completed using reference TRBV11-2 and TRBJ2-3, is EAGVAQSPRYKIIEKRQSVAFWCNPISGHATLYWYQQILGQGPKLLIQFQNNGVVDDSQLPKDRFSAERLKGVDSTLKIQPAKLEDSAVYLCASSLGPLPPTDTQYFGPGTRLTVL.

This clone appeared many times. This sequence joins TRBV4-2 and TRBJ2-2; unclear D gene. The V gene lost 3 bases and the J gene lost 4 bases, with 3 bases spanning the gap. The CDR3 totals 12 residues. Germline V gene lookup returns CDR1 LGHNA and CDR2 YNFKEQ. The CDR3 sequence: CASSQSTGELFF. The CDR3 bases are TGTGCCAGCAGCCAGAGCACCGGGGAGCTGTTTTTT.

This sequence joins TRBV5-6 and TRBJ1-3; D may be TRBD1 (6 bases). This CDR3 spans 15 amino acids. Between the trimmed V and J ends, which lost 2 bases and 4 bases, there was a span of 13 bases. Per the germline V gene, CDR1 is SGHDT and CDR2 is YYEEEE. The DNA for the CDR3 is TGTGCCAGCAGCTTCCAGGGGCAGTCAGGAAACACCATATATTTT. It encodes CASSFQGQSGNTIYF.

This clone was counted a single time. The V call is TRBV7-2, the J call TRBJ2-5; TRBD2 agrees at 8 bases. CDR3 length equals 14 residues. CDR1 SGHTA and CDR2 FQGNSA come from the germline V gene. V shed 5 bases and J 5 bases; nucleotides not matched to a gene: 7. CDR3 nucleotides: TGTGCCAGCAGCCCCGGACTAGCCCGCGAGACCCAGTACTTC. This gives the protein CASSPGLARETQYF.

As regards this clone: At one end the junction does not follow the germline gene, possibly because of a read error. The V and J genes are TRBV10-3 and TRBJ2-7; 10 bases agree with TRBD2. Germline V lookup: CDR1 ENHRY, CDR2 SYGVKD. There are 16 residues in the CDR3. CDR3 sequence: CAISERGSGRSFEQYF. Written as DNA, the CDR3 is TGTGCCATCAGTGAGAGGGGTAGCGGGAGGTCCTTCGAGCAGTACTTC.

This clone was counted only a few times. This sequence joins TRBV6-6 and TRBJ1-1; tentative D call: TRBD1 (6 bases). V lost 5 bases and J lost 5, with 12 bases in between. The CDR3 runs 13 residues. CDR1 and CDR2 (germline): MNHNY, SVGAGI (reference sequence). As DNA, the CDR3 is TGTGCCAGCAGTCAACAGGGCTGGACTGAAGCTTTCTTT. It codes for CASSQQGWTEAFF.

This clone was seen once. The chain has TRBV18 and TRBJ2-3; TRBD2 aligns across 7 bases. Germline CDR1 KGHSH, CDR2 LQKENI. The CDR3 totals 16 residues. Unmatched junction bases numbered 10, after V lost 3 bases and J lost 4 bases. The CDR3 is CASSPGARGMADTQYF. The CDR3 coding sequence is TGTGCCAGCTCACCCGGAGCGCGGGGGATGGCAGATACGCAGTATTTT.

This clone was counted a few times. Other DNA sequences within the sample encode an identical CDR3. The chain is built from TRBV6-1 and TRBJ1-5; D ambiguous. This CDR3 is 14 amino acids long. With 7 bases removed from V and 0 bases from J, the gap between germline ends came to 10 bases. Germline V gives CDR1 MNHNS, CDR2 SASEGT. The CDR3 DNA reads as TGTGCCAGCAATCCGACGGGTAGCAATCAGCCCCAGCATTTT. It yields the protein CASNPTGSNQPQHF.

V is TRBV5-6 and J is TRBJ1-1; tentatively, D is TRBD1 (6 bases). The CDR3 covers 11 residues. Germline values: CDR1 SGHDT, CDR2 YYEEEE. V dropped 5 bases and J dropped 11 bases, with 13 bases sitting between them. CDR3 loop: CASSRGLGAFF. The CDR3 DNA follows: TGTGCCAGCAGTCGGGGGCTCGGGGCTTTCTTT.

The chain uses TRBV21-1 and TRBJ2-7; no DNA check was done on the table's D call, TRBD2. TRBV21-1 corresponds to a pseudogene. This CDR3 is built from 15 residues. The CDR3 region is CASSNDMGGPGEQYF. The DNA for the CDR3 is TGTGCCAGCAGCAACGATATGGGAGGGCCGGGGGAGCAGTACTTC.

The gene calls are TRBV5-6 and TRBJ1-2; D is possibly TRBD1 (5 bases). This CDR3 comprises 13 residues. Trimming took 5 bases from V and 4 from J, leaving 12 bases between them. Germline CDR1 SGHDT, CDR2 YYEEEE. CDR3 in amino acids: CASSFRQTYGYTF. In DNA form, the CDR3 reads TGTGCCAGCAGTTTCCGACAGACCTATGGCTACACCTTC.

The chain employs TRBV14 and TRBJ1-1; TRBD1 aligns across 7 bases. The CDR3 length is 15 residues. Germline CDR1 reads SGHDN; CDR2 reads FVKESK. Trimming cost V 3 bases and J 0 bases; bases outside gene matches: 4. CDR3 sequence: CASSQRTGMNTEAFF. The CDR3 nucleotides are TGTGCCAGCAGCCAGAGGACAGGAATGAACACTGAAGCTTTCTTT. The variable domain in full, completed from reference TRBV14 and TRBJ1-1, reads EAGVTQFPSHSVIEKGQTVTLRCDPISGHDNLYWYRRVMGKEIKFLLHFVKESKQDESGMPNNRFLAERTGGTYSTLKVQPAELEDSGVYFCASSQRTGMNTEAFFGQGTRLTVV.

V gene TRBV7-6 combines with J gene TRBJ2-1; 13 bases match TRBD2. CDR1 is SGHVS and CDR2 is FNYEAQ in the germline V gene. The V segment lost 6 bases and the J segment 7 bases; nucleotides outside the gene matches: 6. This CDR3 region has 15 residues. The CDR3 protein is CASSALAGGPNEQFF. CDR3 nucleotide sequence: TGTGCCAGCAGTGCACTAGCGGGAGGGCCAAATGAGCAGTTCTTC.

V is TRBV21-1 and J is TRBJ1-5. TRBV21-1 is marked as a pseudogene. The CDR3 covers 14 residues. CDR3 residues: CASSKGPLGQPQHF. The CDR3 region has the DNA TGTGCCAGCAGCAAAGGCCCCTTGGGTCAGCCCCAGCATTTT.